What follows is one T cell receptor (beta chain) and its context. Antigen: not known. These data originate in a study of T cells in Graves' hyperthyroidism and ophthalmopathy. Study-wide results and limits: In the analysis, a 13 V-J model separated ophthalmopathy from stable hyperthyroidism. The model made its ophthalmopathy prediction, and onset followed a median approximately six months later.

Patients having uncontrolled infection, another autoimmune disease, pregnancy or lactation were not included. Diagnosing involved the use of clinical symptoms, serum thyroxine and TRAb, thyroid ultrasound and orbital computed tomography. The CDR3 spans 11 residues. CDR1 and CDR2 (germline): SGHTS, YDEGEE. Trimming took off 0 bases at V and 11 bases at J, with 8 bases between the two ends. It was RNA transcripts that yielded the amplified TCR beta CDR3 regions. RT-PCR in the first round (using the HTBI primer set) targeted the TCR CDR3. TCRdb re-called the multiplex PCR reads with MiXCR, one entry per CDR3 protein. Of 600,000 to 700,000 distinct CDR3 sequences in the sample, 45% were seen once.

The clonotype was recovered from an adult man with Graves' disease, either hyperthyroidism or ophthalmopathy (not recorded which). The gene calls are TRBV5-8 and TRBJ1-1, with no clear D. Specimen: peripheral blood or thyroid tissue (not recorded which). The CDR3 loop is CASSLGLRAFF. The CDR3 DNA follows: TGTGCCAGCAGCTTGGGACTCCGGGCTTTCTTT.